This T cell receptor (beta chain) was observed in a study of blood T cell repertoires in COVID-19. Study background: COVID-19 samples from acute and convalescent phases originated in the United States, Italy and Spain. Nucleic acid was either cDNA or gDNA, and it came from T cells, B-cell-depleted T cells, or PBMCs.

In the original processing: Reference gene primer amplification gave nucleated cell count estimates. This table comes from immunoSEQ multiplex PCR, and its TCRdb copy is limited to in-frame clones, with some not included. V and J calls and clone size are as listed in that table; D and trimming were resolved from the DNA. The sample lists about 220,000 clones, approximately 81% occurring once. Material for sequencing was peripheral blood. This TCR was recovered from a man younger than 40 with active or convalescent COVID-19.

The CDR3 loop is CASSLTPRGRIRANVLTF. The DNA for the CDR3 is TGTGCCAGCAGCCTGACCCCCAGGGGGCGCATCCGGGCCAACGTCCTGACTTTC. The chain employs TRBV3-1 (or the pseudogene TRBV3-2) and TRBJ2-6; 8 bases align to TRBD1. The CDR3 covers 18 residues. The germline gives CDR1 LGHDT, CDR2 YNNKEL (reference sequence). Trimming at V came to 4 bases and at J to 5 bases, leaving 13 bases not matched to a gene.